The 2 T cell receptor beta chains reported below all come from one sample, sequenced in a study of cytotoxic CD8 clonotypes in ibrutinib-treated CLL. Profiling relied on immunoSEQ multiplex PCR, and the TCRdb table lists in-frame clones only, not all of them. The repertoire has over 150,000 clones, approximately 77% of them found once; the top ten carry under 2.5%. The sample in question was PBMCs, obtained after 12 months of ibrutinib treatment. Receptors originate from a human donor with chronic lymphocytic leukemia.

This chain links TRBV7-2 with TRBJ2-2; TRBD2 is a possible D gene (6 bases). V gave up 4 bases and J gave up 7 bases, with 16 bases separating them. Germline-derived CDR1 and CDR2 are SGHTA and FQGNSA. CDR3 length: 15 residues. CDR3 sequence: CASSSPGLGYGELFF. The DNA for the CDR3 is TGTGCCAGCAGCTCCCCGGGACTCGGATACGGGGAGCTGTTTTTT.

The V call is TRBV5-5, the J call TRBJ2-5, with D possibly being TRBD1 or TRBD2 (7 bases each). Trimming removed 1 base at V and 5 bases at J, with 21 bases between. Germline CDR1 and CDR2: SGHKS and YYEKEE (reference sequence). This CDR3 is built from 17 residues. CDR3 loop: CASSLYSGLGGGETQYF. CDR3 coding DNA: TGTGCCAGCAGCTTGTATTCCGGACTAGGAGGGGGCGAGACCCAGTACTTC.